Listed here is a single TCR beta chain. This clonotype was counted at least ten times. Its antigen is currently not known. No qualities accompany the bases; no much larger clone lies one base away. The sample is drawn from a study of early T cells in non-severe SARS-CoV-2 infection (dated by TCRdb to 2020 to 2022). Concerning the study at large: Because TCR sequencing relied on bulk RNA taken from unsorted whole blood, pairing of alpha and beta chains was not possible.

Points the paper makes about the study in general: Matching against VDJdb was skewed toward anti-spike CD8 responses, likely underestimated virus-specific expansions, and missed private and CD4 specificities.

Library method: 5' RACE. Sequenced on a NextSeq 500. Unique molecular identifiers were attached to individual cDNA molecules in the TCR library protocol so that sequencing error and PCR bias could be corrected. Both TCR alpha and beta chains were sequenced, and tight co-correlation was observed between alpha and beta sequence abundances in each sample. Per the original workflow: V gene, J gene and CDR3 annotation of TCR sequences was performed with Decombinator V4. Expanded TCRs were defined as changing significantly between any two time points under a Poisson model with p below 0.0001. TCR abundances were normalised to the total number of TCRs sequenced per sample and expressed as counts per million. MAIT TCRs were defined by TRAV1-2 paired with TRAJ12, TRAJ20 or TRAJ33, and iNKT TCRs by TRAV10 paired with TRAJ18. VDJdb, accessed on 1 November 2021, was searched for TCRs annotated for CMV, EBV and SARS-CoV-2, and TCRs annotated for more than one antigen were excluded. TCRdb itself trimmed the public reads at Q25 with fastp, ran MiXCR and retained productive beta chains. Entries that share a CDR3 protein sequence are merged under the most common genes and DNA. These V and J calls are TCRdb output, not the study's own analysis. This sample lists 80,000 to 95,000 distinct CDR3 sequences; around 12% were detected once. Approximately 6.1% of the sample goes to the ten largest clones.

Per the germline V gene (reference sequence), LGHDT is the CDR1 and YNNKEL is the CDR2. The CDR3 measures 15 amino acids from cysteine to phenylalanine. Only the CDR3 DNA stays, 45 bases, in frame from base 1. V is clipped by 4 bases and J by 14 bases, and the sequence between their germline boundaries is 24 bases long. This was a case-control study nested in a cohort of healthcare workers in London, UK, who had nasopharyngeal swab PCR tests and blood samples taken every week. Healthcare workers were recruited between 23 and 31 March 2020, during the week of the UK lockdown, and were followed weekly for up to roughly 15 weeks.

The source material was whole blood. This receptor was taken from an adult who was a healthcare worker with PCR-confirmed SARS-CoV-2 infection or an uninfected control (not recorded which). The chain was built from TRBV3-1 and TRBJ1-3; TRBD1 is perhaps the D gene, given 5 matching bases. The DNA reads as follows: TGTGCCAGCAGCCTTGGGGTGCCGTCCGGGGCCGTCTTATATTTT. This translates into CASSLGVPSGAVLYF.